The 11 T cell receptor beta chains below come from one sample, sequenced in a study of early T cells in non-severe SARS-CoV-2 infection. TCRdb reprocessed the 5' RACE reads via MiXCR and lists one record per CDR3 protein. The table shows approximately 70,000 distinct CDR3 sequences, with roughly 12% occurring only once. Sequenced material: whole blood. The receptors shown here come from an adult who was a healthcare worker with PCR-confirmed SARS-CoV-2 infection or an uninfected control (not recorded which).

This clonotype was detected many times. The V call is TRBV7-2, the J call TRBJ2-3; D not certain. Germline loops: CDR1 SGHTA, CDR2 FQGNSA. Between the trimmed V and J ends, which lost 2 bases and 4 bases, there was a span of 7 bases. CDR3 length equals 13 residues. CDR3 amino acids: CASSLFGADTQYF. The CDR3, as DNA: TGTGCCAGCAGCTTATTCGGCGCAGATACGCAGTATTTT. The full variable domain, its missing parts supplied by reference TRBV7-2 and TRBJ2-3, is GAGVSQSPSNKVTEKGKDVELRCDPISGHTALYWYRQSLGQGLEFLIYFQGNSAPDKSGLPSDRFSAERTGGSVSTLTIQRTQQEDSAVYLCASSLFGADTQYFGPGTRLTVL.

This clonotype was detected ten times or more. The chain employs TRBV11-2 and TRBJ2-5, with no clear D. Germline V gene sequence: CDR1 SGHAT, CDR2 FQNNGV. The CDR3 spans 11 residues. Trimming took off 1 base at V and 5 bases at J, with 2 bases between the two ends. CDR3 protein: CASSLAETQYF. DNA for the CDR3: TGTGCCAGCAGCTTAGCGGAGACCCAGTACTTC. The entire variable domain, with the rest obtained from reference TRBV11-2 and TRBJ2-5, is as follows: EAGVAQSPRYKIIEKRQSVAFWCNPISGHATLYWYQQILGQGPKLLIQFQNNGVVDDSQLPKDRFSAERLKGVDSTLKIQPAKLEDSAVYLCASSLAETQYFGPGTRLLVL.

There are a few counts of this clonotype. The rearrangement uses TRBV7-9 and TRBJ2-1, with 10 bases matching TRBD2. Germline assignment: CDR1 SEHNR and CDR2 FQNEAQ (reference sequence). CDR3 length: 17 residues. V trimming: 5 bases; J trimming: 5 bases; junction bases outside the gene matches: 12. The CDR3 protein is CASSLPFGLAANNEQFF. As DNA, the CDR3 is TGTGCCAGCAGCCTTCCCTTTGGACTAGCGGCCAACAATGAGCAGTTCTTC. Using reference TRBV7-9 and TRBJ2-1 for the parts outside the CDR3, the full variable domain is DTGVSQNPRHKITKRGQNVTFRCDPISEHNRLYWYRQTLGQGPEFLTYFQNEAQLEKSRLLSDRFSAERPKGSFSTLEIQRTEQGDSAMYLCASSLPFGLAANNEQFFGPGTRLTVL.

The genes are TRBV11-1 and TRBJ2-7; 7 nucleotides align to TRBD2. The CDR3 totals 14 residues. The ends lost 5 bases at V and 2 bases at J; junction bases unmatched: 6. Germline V CDR1 and CDR2: SGHAT, FQDESV (reference sequence). Here the CDR3 DNA reads TGTGCCAGCAGCAAGCGGGACGGAGCCTACGAGCAGTACTTC. It translates to CASSKRDGAYEQYF.

This clonotype was observed many times. This rearrangement joins TRBV6-1 to TRBJ2-3; D might be TRBD2 (6 bases). The germline gives CDR1 MNHNS, CDR2 SASEGT. The length of the CDR3 is 13 residues. Deletions cut 6 bases from V and 3 bases from J, with 10 bases between. DNA for the CDR3: TGTGCCAGCAGGTTAGCGGTAACAGATACGCAGTATTTT. Translating gives CASRLAVTDTQYF.

The V and J genes are TRBV20-1 and TRBJ2-1; maybe TRBD2 (5 bases). Deletions cut 3 bases from V and 7 bases from J, with 13 bases between. Per the germline V gene, CDR1 is DFQATT and CDR2 is SNEGSKA (reference sequence). The CDR3 runs to 13 residues. The CDR3 sequence is CSASSQRQNEQFF. CDR3 DNA: TGCAGTGCTAGTAGTCAGCGGCAAAATGAGCAGTTCTTC.

V and J are TRBV7-9 and TRBJ2-7; no clear D gene. The CDR3 length is 13 residues. Deletions cut 1 base from V and 3 bases from J, with 7 bases between. In germline, CDR1 is SEHNR, CDR2 FQNEAQ (reference sequence). The CDR3 region has the DNA TGTGCCAGCAGCTTAGGATCCAACTACGAGCAGTACTTC. This translates into CASSLGSNYEQYF.

This clonotype was seen a few times. This chain links TRBV16 with TRBJ1-1; D not certain. The germline CDR1 and CDR2 sequences are KGHSY and FQNENV. V was clipped by 0 bases and J by 2 bases, with 7 bases between them. The CDR3 is made up of 14 amino acids. The CDR3 DNA reads TGTGCCAGCAGCCAATCGGTCAGCAACACTGAAGCTTTCTTT. The encoded protein is CASSQSVSNTEAFF.

The chain joins TRBV2 to TRBJ1-4; no firm D call. Trimming pared 6 bases from V and 8 bases from J, leaving 13 bases between. CDR3 length: 13 residues. CDR1 and CDR2 from the germline V gene are SNHLY and FYNNEI. This CDR3 reads CASSYTVGEKLFF. Here the CDR3 DNA reads TGTGCCAGCAGCTACACCGTGGGGGAAAAACTGTTTTTT.

This clonotype was seen more than once but under ten times. V and J are TRBV29-1 and TRBJ2-2; 7 nucleotides agree with TRBD1. Germline V gene lookup returns CDR1 SQVTM and CDR2 ANQGSEA. The trim removed 2 bases at V and 4 bases at J, leaving 1 base unmatched. This CDR3 spans 13 amino acids. This chain's CDR3 is CSVENRGTGELFF. In DNA, the CDR3 is TGCAGCGTTGAAAACAGGGGCACCGGGGAGCTGTTTTTT.

This clonotype was picked up a small number of times. V gene TRBV5-1 combines with J gene TRBJ2-1; 9 bases agree with TRBD2. Trimming cost V 0 bases and J 5 bases; bases outside gene matches: 3. Germline CDR1 and CDR2: SGHRS and YFSETQ. CDR3 length equals 15 residues. The CDR3 loop reads CASSLDLAGNNEQFF. CDR3 nucleotides: TGCGCCAGCAGCTTGGATCTAGCGGGGAACAATGAGCAGTTCTTC.